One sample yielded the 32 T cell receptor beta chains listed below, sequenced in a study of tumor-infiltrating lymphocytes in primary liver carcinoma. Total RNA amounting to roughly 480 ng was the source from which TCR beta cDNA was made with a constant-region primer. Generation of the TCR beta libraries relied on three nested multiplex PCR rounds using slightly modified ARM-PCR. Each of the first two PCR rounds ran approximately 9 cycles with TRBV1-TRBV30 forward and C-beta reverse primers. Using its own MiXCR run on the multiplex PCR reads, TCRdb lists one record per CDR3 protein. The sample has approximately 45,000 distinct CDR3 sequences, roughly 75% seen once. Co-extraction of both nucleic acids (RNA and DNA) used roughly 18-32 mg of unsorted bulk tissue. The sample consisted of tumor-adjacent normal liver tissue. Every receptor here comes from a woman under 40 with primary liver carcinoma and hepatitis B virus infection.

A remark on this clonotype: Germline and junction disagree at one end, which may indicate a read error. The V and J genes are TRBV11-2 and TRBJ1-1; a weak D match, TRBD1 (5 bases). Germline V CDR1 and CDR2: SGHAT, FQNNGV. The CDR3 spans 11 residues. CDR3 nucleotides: TGTACCAGCAGCCCCGGGACTGAAACCTTCTTT. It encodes CTSSPGTETFF.

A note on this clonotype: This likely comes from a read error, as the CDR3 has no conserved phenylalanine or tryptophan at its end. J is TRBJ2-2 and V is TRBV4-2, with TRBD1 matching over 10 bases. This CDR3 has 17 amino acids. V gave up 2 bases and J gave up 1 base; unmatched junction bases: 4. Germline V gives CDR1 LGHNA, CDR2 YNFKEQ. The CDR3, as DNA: TGTGCCAGCAGCCAACGGGGGACAGGGGTGAACACCGGGGAGCTGTTTCCT. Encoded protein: CASSQRGTGVNTGELFP.

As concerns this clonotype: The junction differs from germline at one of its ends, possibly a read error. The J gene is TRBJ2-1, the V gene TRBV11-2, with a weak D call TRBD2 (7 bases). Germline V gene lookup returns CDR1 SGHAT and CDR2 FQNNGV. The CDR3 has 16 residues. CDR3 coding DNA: TGTGTCAGCAGCTTAGTAAGGGGGGGGACCTACGATGAGCAGTTCTTC. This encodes CVSSLVRGGTYDEQFF.

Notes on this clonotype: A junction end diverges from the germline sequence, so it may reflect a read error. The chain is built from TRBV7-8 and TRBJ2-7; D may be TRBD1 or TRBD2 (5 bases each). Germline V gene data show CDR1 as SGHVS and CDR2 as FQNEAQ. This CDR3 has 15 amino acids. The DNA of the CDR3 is TGTGCCAGCGGCTTGGTTGGGGGAAGGCTCTACGAGCAGCACTTC. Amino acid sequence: CASGLVGGRLYEQHF.

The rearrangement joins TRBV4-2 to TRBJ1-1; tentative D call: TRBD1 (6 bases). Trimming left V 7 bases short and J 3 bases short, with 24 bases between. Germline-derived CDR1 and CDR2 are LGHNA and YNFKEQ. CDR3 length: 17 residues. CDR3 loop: CASNRYRANTIYTEAFF. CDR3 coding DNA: TGTGCCAGCAACCGTTACAGGGCCAACACGATCTACACTGAAGCTTTCTTT.

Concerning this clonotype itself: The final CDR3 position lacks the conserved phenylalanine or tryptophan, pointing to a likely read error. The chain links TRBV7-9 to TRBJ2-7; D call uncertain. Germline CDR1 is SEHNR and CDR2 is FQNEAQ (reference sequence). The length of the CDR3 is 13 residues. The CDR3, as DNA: TGTGCAAGCAGCTTAGACCCAGTCTACGAGCAGTACCTC. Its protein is CASSLDPVYEQYL.

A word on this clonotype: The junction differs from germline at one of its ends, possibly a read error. For the CDR3, the DNA is TGTGTCAGCACCATGACGGGCTTCTCTGGGGCCAAGGTCATGGCTTTC. Encoded protein: CVSTMTGFSGAKVMAF. The genes are TRBV5-8 and TRBJ2-6; the D gene is possibly TRBD1 (5 bases). Germline CDR1 and CDR2: SGHTS and YDEGEE. The CDR3 has 16 amino acids.

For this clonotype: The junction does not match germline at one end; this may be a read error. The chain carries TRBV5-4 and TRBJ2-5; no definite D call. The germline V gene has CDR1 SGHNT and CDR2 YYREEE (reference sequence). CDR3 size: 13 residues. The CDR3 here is CANSFPREETQYF. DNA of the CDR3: TGTGCCAACAGCTTCCCTCGGGAAGAGACCCAGTACTTC.

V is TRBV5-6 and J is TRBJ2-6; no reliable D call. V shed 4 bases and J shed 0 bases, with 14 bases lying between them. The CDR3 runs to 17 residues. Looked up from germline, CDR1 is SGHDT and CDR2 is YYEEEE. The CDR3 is CASSQHGSISGANVLTF. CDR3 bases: TGTGCCAGCAGCCAGCACGGCAGCATCTCTGGGGCCAACGTCCTGACTTTC. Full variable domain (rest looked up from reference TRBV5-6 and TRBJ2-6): DAGVTQSPTHLIKTRGQQVTLRCSPKSGHDTVSWYQQALGQGPQFIFQYYEEEERQRGNFPDRFSGHQFPNYSSELNVNALLLGDSALYLCASSQHGSISGANVLTFGAGSRLTVL.

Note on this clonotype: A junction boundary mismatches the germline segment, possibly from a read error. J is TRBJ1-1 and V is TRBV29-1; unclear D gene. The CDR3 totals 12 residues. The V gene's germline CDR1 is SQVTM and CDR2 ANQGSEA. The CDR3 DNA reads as TGCAGCGCTGAAACCCCCGGAACTGAAGCTTCCTTT. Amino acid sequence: CSAETPGTEASF.

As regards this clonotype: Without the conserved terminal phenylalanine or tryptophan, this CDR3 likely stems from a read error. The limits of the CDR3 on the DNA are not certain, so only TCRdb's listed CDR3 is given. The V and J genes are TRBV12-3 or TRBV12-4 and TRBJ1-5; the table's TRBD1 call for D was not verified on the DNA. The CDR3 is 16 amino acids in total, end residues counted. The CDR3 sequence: CASSRLDTGTDRPQQS.

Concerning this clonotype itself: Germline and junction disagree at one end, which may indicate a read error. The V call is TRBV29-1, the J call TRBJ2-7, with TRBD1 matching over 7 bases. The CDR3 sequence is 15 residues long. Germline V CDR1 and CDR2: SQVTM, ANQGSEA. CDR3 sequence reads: CSIEDETGFSYGQYF. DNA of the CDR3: TGCAGCATTGAAGATGAGACAGGGTTCTCGTACGGGCAGTACTTC.

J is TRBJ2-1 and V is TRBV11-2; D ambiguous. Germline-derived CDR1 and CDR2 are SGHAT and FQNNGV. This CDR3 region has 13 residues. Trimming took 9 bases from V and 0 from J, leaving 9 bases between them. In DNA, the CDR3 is TGTGCCAGAGGCTGGAGCTCCTACAATGAGCAGTTCTTC. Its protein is CARGWSSYNEQFF.

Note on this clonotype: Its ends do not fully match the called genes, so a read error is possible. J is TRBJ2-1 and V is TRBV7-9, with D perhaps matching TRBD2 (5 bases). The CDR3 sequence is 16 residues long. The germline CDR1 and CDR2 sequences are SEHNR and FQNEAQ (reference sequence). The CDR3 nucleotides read TGTGCCAGCAGCGGATCGGCGGCGGACTCCTACGATGAGCAGTTCTTC. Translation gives CASSGSAADSYDEQFF.

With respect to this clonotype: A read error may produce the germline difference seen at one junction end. This CDR3 reads CASRRGGAGELFF. The CDR3 DNA sequence: TGTGCCAGCCGACGGGGGGGGGCCGGAGAGCTGTTTTTT. This chain uses TRBV2 with TRBJ2-2, with 8 bases aligning to TRBD2. The CDR3 covers 13 residues. CDR1 SNHLY and CDR2 FYNNEI come from the germline V gene.

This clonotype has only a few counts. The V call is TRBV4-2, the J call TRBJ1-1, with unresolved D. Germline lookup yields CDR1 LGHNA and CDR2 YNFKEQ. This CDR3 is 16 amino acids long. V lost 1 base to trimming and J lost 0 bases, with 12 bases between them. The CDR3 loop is CASSQVAGRMNTEAFF. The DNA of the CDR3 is TGTGCCAGCAGCCAAGTGGCAGGTAGGATGAACACTGAAGCTTTCTTT.

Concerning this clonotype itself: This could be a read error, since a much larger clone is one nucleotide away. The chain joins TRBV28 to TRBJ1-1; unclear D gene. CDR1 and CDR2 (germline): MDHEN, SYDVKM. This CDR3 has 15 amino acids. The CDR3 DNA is TGTGGCAGCAGCTCCTTAGGACGGCTCAACACTGAAGCTTTCTTT. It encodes CGSSSLGRLNTEAFF.

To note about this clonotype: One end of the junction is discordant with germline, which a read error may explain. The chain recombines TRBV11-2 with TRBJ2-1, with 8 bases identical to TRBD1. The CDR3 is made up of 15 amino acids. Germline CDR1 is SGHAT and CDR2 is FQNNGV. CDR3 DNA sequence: TGTGCCAGCAGCTTTGGACAGGGAAGGCGCAATGAGAAGTTCTTC. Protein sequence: CASSFGQGRRNEKFF.

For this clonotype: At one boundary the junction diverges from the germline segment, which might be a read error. CDR3 sequence reads: CASTQTHRRTQPGELSF. DNA for the CDR3: TGTGCCAGTACCCAGACCCACAGGAGAACTCAACCCGGGGAGCTGTCTTTT. This chain uses TRBV11-1 with TRBJ2-2; D may correspond to TRBD1 or TRBD2 (5 bases each). This CDR3 has 17 amino acids. Germline loops: CDR1 SGHAT, CDR2 FQDESV (reference sequence).

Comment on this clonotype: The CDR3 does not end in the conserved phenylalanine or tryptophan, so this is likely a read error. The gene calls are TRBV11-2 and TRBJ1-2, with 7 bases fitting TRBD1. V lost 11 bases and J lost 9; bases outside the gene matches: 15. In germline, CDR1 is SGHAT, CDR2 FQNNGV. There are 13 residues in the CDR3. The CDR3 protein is CAGTQGGGGCYTL. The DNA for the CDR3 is TGTGCCGGCACTCAGGGGGGGGGTGGATGCTACACCCTG.

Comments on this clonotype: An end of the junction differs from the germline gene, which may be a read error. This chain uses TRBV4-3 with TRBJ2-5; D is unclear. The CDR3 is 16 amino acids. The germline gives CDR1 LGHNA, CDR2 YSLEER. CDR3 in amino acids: CVSSLNGFPYQETQYF. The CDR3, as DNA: TGCGTCAGCAGTCTTAATGGTTTCCCGTACCAAGAGACCCAGTACTTC.

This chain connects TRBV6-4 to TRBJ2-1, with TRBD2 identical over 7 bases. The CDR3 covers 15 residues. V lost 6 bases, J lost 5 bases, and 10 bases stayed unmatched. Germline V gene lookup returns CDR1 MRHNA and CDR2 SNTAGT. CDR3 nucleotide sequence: TGTGCCAGCAGCGCGCGAGCGGGACGGCACAATGAGCAGTTCTTC. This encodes CASSARAGRHNEQFF.

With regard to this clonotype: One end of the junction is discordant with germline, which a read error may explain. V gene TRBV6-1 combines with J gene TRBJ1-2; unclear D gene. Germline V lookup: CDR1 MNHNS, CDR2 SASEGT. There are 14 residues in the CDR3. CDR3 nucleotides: TGTGCCAGCAGCTCTTGGGGAGGAGCTGGTGGCTACATCTTC. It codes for CASSSWGGAGGYIF.

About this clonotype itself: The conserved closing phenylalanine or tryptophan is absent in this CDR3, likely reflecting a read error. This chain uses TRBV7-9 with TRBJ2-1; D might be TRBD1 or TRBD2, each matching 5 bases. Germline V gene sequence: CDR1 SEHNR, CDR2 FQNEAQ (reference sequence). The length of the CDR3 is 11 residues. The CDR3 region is CASSLGWDQFL. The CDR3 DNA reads TGTGCCAGTAGCTTAGGCTGGGACCAGTTCTTA.

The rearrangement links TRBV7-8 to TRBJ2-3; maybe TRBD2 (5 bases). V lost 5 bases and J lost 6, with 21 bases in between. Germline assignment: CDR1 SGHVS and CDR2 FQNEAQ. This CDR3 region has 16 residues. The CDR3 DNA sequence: TGTGCCAGCAGCCTAGGAGCGGAAGAGCCTGGTGATACGCAGTATTTT. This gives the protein CASSLGAEEPGDTQYF.

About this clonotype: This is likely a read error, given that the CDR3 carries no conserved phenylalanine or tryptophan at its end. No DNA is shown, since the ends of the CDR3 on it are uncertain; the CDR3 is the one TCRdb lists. The CDR3 is CASSLVGGRLYEQHL. This chain joins TRBV7-8 and TRBJ2-7; the D segment call TRBD2 is taken from the table without a DNA check. A total of 15 residues make up the CDR3, ends included. CDR1 and CDR2 (germline): SGHVS, FQNEAQ.

The CDR3 nucleotides read TGTGCCAGCAGTTTCCAGGATACTGAAGCTTTCTTT. Residues: CASSFQDTEAFF. The chain links TRBV28 to TRBJ1-1, with D hard to call. The CDR3 contains 12 residues. With 3 bases removed from V and 5 bases from J, the gap between germline ends came to 7 bases. Germline CDR1 and CDR2: MDHEN and SYDVKM.

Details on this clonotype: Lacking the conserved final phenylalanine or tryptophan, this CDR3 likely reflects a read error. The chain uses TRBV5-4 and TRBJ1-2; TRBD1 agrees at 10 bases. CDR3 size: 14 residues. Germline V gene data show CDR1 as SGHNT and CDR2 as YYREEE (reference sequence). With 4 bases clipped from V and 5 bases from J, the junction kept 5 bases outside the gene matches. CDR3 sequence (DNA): TGTGCCAGCAGCCCGGGACAGGGGAGATATGGCTACACCATC. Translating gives CASSPGQGRYGYTI.

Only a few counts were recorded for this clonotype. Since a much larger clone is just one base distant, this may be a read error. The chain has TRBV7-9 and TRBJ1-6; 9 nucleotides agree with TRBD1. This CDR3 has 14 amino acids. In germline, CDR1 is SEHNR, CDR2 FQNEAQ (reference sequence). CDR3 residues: CVSSPGQGNSPLHF. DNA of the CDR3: TGTGTCAGCAGCCCGGGACAGGGAAATTCACCCCTCCACTTT.

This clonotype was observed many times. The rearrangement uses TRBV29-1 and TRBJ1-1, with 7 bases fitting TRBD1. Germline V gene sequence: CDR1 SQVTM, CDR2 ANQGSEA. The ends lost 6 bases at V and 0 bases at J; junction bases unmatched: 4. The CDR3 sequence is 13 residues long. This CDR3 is CSVSDRVNTEAFF. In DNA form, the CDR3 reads TGCAGCGTCTCCGACAGGGTGAACACTGAAGCTTTCTTT. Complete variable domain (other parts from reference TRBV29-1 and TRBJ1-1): SAVISQKPSRDICQRGTSLTIQCQVDSQVTMMFWYRQQPGQSLTLIATANQGSEATYESGFVIDKFPISRPNLTFSTLTVSNMSPEDSSIYLCSVSDRVNTEAFFGQGTRLTVV.

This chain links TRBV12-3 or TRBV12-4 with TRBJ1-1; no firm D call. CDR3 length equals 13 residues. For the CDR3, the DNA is TGTGTCAGTAGTTTGGAAGAGAACACTGAAGCTTTCTTT. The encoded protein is CVSSLEENTEAFF.

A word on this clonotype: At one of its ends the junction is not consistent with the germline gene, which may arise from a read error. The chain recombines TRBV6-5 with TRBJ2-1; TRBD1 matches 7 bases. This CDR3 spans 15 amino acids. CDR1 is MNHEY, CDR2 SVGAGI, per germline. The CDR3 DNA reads TGTGTCAGCAGTACCCGACAGGGTGTCCACAATGAGCAGTTCTTC. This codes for CVSSTRQGVHNEQFF.